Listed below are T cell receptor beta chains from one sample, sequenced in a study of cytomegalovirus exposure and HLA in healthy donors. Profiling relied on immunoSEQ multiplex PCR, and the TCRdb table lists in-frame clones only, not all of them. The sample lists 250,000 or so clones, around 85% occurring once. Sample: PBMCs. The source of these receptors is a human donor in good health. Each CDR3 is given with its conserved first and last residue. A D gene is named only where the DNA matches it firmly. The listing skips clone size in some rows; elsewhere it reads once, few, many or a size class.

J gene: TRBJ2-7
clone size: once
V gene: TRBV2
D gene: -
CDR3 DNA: TGTGCCAGCATGCGGAGAGGTTCCTCCTACGAGCAGTACTTC
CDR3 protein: CASMRRGSSYEQYF

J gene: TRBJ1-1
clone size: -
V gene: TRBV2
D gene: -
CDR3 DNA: TGTGCCAGCACGGGCGAGGGAGTAGGAGCTTTCTTT
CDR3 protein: CASTGEGVGAFF

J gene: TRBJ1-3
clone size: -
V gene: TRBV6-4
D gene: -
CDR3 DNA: TGTGCCAGCAGCGAAACAGGGCCCTCCGGTGGGTTCACCATATATTTT
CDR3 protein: CASSETGPSGGFTIYF

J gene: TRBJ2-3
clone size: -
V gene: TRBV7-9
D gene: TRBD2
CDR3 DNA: TGTGCCAGCAGCCCCACCGGGACTAGCGCAAGCACAGATACGCAGTATTTT
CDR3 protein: CASSPTGTSASTDTQYF

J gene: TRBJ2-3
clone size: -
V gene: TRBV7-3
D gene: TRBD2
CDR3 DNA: TGTGCCAGCAGCCCAGGACTAGCCCCAGATACGCAGTATTTT
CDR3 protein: CASSPGLAPDTQYF

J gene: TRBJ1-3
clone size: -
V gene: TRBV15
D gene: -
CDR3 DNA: TGTGCCACCAGCACCAATAGAGGAAACACCATATATTTT
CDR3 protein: CATSTNRGNTIYF

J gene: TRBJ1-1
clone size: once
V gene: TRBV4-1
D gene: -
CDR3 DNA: TGCGCCAGCAGCCAAGATTTGGGGCCTGGTGCTTTCTTT
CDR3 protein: CASSQDLGPGAFF

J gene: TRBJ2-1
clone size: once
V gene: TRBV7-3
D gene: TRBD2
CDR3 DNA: TGTGCCAGCAGCTTATCTAGCGGGGACCTTTACAATGAGCAGTTCTTC
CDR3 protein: CASSLSSGDLYNEQFF

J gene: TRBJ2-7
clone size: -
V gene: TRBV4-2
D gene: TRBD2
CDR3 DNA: TGTGCCAGCAGCCAAGCGTCAGCGGGAGGGCCCTACGAGCAGTACTTC
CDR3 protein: CASSQASAGGPYEQYF

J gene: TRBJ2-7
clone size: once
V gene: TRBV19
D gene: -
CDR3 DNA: TGTGCCAGTAGTGCGGGTGGGGAGCAGTACTTC
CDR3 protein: CASSAGGEQYF

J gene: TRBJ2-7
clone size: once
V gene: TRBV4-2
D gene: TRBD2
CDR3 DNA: TGTGCCAGCAGCCGTCAGCGGGAGGACTCCTACGAGCAGTACTTC
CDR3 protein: CASSRQREDSYEQYF

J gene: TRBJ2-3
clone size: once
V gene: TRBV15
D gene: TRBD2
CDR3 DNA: TGTGCCACCAGCAGACCTGGGGGGGGACGCACAGATACGCAGTATTTT
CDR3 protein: CATSRPGGGRTDTQYF

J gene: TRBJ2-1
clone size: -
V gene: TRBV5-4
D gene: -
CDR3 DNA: TGTGCCAGCAGCTTGGTGGGCAGGGAATACAATGAGCAGTTCTTC
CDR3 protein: CASSLVGREYNEQFF

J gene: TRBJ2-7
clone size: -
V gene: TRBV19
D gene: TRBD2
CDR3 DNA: TGTGCCAGTAGTTCTAGCGGGAGTTCCTACGAGCAGTACTTC
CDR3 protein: CASSSSGSSYEQYF

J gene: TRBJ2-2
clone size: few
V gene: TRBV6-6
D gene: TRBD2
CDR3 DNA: TGTGCCAGCAGTCACGGACTAGCGGTTGGGACCGGGGAGCTGTTTTTT
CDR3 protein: CASSHGLAVGTGELFF

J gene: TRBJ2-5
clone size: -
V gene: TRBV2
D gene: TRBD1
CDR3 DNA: TGTGCCAGCAAAGGGACAGGGGGCCCCCAAGAGACCCAGTACTTC
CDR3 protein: CASKGTGGPQETQYF

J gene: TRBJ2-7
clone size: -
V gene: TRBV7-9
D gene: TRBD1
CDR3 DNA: TGTGCCAGCAGCTTATACTCGGGACAGGGGGCCTACGAGCAGTACTTC
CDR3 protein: CASSLYSGQGAYEQYF

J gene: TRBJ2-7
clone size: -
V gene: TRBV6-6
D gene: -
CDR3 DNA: TGTGCCAGCAGCGGGAGTTCACACGAGCAGTACTTC
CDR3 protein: CASSGSSHEQYF

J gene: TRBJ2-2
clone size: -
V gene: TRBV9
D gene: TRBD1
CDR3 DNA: TGTGCCAGCAGCGTAGCTCGGGGACAGGTGAACACCGGGGAGCTGTTTTTT
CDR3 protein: CASSVARGQVNTGELFF

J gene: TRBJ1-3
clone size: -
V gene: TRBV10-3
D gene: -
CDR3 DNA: TGTGCCATCAATCCCGGGTCATCTGGAAACACCATATATTTT
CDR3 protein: CAINPGSSGNTIYF

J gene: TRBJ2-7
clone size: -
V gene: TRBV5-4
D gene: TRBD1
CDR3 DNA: TGTGCCAGCACCACGGGGACAGGGAATACCTACGAGCAGTACTTC
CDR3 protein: CASTTGTGNTYEQYF

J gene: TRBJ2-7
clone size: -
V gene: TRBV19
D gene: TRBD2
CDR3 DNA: TGTGCCAGTAGCAGACTAGCGGGAGGGCCCTGGGACGAGCAGTACTTC
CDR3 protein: CASSRLAGGPWDEQYF

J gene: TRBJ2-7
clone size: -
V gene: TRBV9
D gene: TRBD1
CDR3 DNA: TGTGCCAGCAGCACGACAGGGGGTCTTGACGAGCAGTACTTC
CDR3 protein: CASSTTGGLDEQYF

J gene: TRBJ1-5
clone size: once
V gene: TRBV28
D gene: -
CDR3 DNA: TGTGCCAGCAGCTCTTACAGATTTAGCGGCAATCAGCCCCAGCATTTT
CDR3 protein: CASSSYRFSGNQPQHF

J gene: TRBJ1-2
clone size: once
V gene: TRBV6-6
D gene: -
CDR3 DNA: TGTGCCAGCAGCCCACAGGAGAACTATGGCTACACCTTC
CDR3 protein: CASSPQENYGYTF

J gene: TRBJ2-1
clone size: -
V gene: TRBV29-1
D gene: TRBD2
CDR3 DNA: TGCAGCGTTGCCTGGTCTAGCGGGAGGGAGGAGCAGTTCTTC
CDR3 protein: CSVAWSSGREEQFF

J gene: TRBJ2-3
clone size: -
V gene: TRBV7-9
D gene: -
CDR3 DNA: TGTGCCAGCAGCTTCTCTGGAGTTAAAGATACGCAGTATTTT
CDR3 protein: CASSFSGVKDTQYF

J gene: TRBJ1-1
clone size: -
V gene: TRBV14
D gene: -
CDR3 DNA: TGTGCCAGCAGCCCAAAGGTAATCGGACTGTGGAACACTGAAGCTTTCTTT
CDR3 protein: CASSPKVIGLWNTEAFF

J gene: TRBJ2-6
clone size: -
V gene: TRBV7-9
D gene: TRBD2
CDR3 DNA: TGTGCCAGCAGCTTGGGACTAGCGGGAATCTCTGGGGCCAACGTCCTGACTTTC
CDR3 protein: CASSLGLAGISGANVLTF

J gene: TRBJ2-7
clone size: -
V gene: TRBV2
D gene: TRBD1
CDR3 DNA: TGTGCCAGCAGGCGGGACAGGGGCTACGAGCAGTACTTC
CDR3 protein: CASRRDRGYEQYF

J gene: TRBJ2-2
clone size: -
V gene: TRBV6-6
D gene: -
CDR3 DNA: TGTGCCAGCAGGTTGGAGGACACCGGGGAGCTGTTTTTT
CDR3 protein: CASRLEDTGELFF

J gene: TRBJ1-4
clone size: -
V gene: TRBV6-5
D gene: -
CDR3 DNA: TGTGCCAGCAGTTACTCGCCGGGATTTACTGAAAAACTGTTTTTT
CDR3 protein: CASSYSPGFTEKLFF

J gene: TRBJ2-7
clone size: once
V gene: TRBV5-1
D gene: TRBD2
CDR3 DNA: TGCGCCAGTAATTGGGGCGGGAGTTCCTACGAGCAGTACTTC
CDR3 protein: CASNWGGSSYEQYF

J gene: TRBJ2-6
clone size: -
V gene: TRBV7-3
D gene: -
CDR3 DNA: TGTGCCAGCAGCCTCGATTTTAGCGTGGCCAACGTCCTGACTTTC
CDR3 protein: CASSLDFSVANVLTF

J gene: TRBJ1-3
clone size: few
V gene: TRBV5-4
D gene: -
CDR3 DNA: TGTGCCAGCAGCTTCCAGGGGAGCTCTGGAAACACCATATATTTT
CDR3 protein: CASSFQGSSGNTIYF

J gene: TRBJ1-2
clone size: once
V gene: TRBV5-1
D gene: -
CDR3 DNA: TGCGCCAGCAGCTTGGCCGCAGGGGTTGGCTATGGCTATACCTTC
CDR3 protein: CASSLAAGVGYGYTF

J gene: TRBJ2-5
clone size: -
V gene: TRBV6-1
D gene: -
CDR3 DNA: TGTGCCAGCAGTCCATCGGACCAAGAGACCCAGTACTTC
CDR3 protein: CASSPSDQETQYF

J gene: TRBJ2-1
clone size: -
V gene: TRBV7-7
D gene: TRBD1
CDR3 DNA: TGTGCTAGCAGCCTAGGACAGGCCTCCTACAATGAGCAGTTCTTC
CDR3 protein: CASSLGQASYNEQFF

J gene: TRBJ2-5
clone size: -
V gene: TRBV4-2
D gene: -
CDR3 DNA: TGTGCCAGCAGCCCGGGCGAGGGGGACCAAGAGACCCAGTACTTC
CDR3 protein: CASSPGEGDQETQYF

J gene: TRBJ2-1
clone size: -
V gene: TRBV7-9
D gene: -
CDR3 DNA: TGTGCCAGCAGCCTATTTTCGACACAGCCCAACAATGAGCAGTTCTTC
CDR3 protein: CASSLFSTQPNNEQFF

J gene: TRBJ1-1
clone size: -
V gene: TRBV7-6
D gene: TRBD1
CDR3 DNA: TGTGCCAGCAGCCTAAGGACAGGGGAATTAAGCACTGAAGCTTTCTTT
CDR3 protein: CASSLRTGELSTEAFF

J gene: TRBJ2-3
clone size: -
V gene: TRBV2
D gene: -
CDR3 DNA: TGCGCCAGCCGGGGCTATCGGGGACAAAGCACAGATACGCAGTATTTT
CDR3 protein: CASRGYRGQSTDTQYF

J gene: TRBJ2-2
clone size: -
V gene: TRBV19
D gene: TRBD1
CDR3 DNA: TGTGACACGACAGGGTTGAACACCGGGGAGCTGTTTTTT
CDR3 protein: CDTTGLNTGELFF

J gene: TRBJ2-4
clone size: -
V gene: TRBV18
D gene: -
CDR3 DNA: TGTGCCAGCTCACCACTTGAAGCGGGCGGGTTTCAGTACTTC
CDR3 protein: CASSPLEAGGFQYF

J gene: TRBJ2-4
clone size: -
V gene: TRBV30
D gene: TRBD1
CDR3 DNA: TGTGCCTGGACTAGGACAGGGGTGTGGGCAGCCAAAAACATTCAGTACTTC
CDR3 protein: CAWTRTGVWAAKNIQYF

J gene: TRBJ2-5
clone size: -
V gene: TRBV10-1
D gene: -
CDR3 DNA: TGCGCCAGCAGTGGGGGCATCGGCCAAGAGACCCAGTACTTC
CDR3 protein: CASSGGIGQETQYF

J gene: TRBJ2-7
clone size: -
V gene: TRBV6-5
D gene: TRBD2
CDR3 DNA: TGTGCCAGCAGTTACTCGACTAGCGGGGCGTACGAGCAGTACTTC
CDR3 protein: CASSYSTSGAYEQYF

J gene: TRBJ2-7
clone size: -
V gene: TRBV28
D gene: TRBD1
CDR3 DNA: TGTGCCAGCAGTTTAGTAATAGGTACAGGGGGACACGAGCAGTACTTC
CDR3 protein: CASSLVIGTGGHEQYF

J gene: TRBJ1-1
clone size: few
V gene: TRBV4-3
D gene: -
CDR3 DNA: TGCGCCAGCAGCCAAACAAGTAGACAGTCTTTGAACACTGAAGCTTTCTTT
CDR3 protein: CASSQTSRQSLNTEAFF

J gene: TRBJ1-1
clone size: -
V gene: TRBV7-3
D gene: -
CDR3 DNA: TGTGCCAGCAGCTTCGGTGGGCGAGCTTTCTTT
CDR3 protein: CASSFGGRAFF

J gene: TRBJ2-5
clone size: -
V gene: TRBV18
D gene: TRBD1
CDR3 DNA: TGTGCCAGCTCATTGACAGGGGGCATAGAGACCCAGTACTTC
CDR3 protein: CASSLTGGIETQYF

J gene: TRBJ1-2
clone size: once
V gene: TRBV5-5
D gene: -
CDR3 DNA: TGTGCCAGCAGCCATCAGGGGAGGGGAGACTATGGCTACACCTTC
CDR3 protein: CASSHQGRGDYGYTF

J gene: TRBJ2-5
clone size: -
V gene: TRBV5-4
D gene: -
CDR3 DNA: TGTGCCAGCAGCTTGAAGCGGCCTAAAGAGACCCAGTACTTC
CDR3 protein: CASSLKRPKETQYF

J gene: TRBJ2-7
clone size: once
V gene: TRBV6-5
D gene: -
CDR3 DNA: TGTGCCAGCAGTTACTCGGTCCGAGTTACCCCCTACGAGCAGTACTTC
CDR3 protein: CASSYSVRVTPYEQYF

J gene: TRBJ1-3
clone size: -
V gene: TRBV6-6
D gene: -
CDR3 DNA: TGTGCCAGCAGTCGCTTGAGGGGGGGGAATGGAAACACCATATATTTT
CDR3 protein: CASSRLRGGNGNTIYF

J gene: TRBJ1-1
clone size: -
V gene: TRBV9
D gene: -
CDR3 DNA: TGTGCCAGCAGCGTAGGGTCGGGTTTTGGGAACACTGAAGCTTTCTTT
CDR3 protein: CASSVGSGFGNTEAFF